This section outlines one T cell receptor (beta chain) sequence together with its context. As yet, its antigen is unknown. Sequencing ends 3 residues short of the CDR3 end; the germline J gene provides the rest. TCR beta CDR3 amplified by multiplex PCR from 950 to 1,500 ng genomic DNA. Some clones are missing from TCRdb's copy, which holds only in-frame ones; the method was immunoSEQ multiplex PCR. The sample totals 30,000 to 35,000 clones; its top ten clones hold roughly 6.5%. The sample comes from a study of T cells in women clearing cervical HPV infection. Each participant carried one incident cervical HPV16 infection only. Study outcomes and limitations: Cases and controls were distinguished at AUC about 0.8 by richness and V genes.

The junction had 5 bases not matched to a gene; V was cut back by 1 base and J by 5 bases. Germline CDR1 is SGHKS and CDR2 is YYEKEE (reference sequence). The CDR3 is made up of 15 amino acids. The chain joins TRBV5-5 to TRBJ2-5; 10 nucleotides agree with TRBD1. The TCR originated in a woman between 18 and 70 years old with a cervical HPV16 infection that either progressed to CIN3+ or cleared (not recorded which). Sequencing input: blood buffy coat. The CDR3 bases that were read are TGTGCCAGCAGCTTGTTGACAGGGGGCGCGGAGACC. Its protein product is CASSLLTGGAET. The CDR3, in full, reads CASSLLTGGAETQYF. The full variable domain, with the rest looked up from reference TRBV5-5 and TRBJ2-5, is DAGVTQSPTHLIKTRGQQVTLRCSPISGHKSVSWYQQVLGQGPQFIFQYYEKEERGRGNFPDRFSARQFPNYSSELNVNALLLGDSALYLCASSLLTGGAETQYFGPGTRLLVL.